What follows describes a single TCR beta chain. In the original processing: Amplification of reference gene primers was used by the study to estimate nucleated cell counts. Profiled with immunoSEQ multiplex PCR; TCRdb holds only in-frame clones, not every one. V, J and clone size are taken as reported in that table, and D and trimming were inferred from the DNA itself. This sample has about 50,000 clones, with about 92% found just once. The CDR3 sequence is 15 residues long. Germline V gene sequence: CDR1 SGHRS, CDR2 YFSETQ. Trimming took 4 bases from V and 7 from J; bases not matched to a gene: 9. This specimen belongs to a study of blood T cell repertoires in COVID-19.

The origin of this receptor is a man aged 50 or older with active COVID-19. The sequenced sample consisted of peripheral blood. The rearrangement links TRBV5-1 to TRBJ2-1, with 9 bases fitting TRBD2. CDR3 sequence: CASSRNAGGLNEQFF. As DNA, the CDR3 is TGCGCCAGCAGCCGTAATGCGGGAGGGTTAAATGAGCAGTTCTTC.